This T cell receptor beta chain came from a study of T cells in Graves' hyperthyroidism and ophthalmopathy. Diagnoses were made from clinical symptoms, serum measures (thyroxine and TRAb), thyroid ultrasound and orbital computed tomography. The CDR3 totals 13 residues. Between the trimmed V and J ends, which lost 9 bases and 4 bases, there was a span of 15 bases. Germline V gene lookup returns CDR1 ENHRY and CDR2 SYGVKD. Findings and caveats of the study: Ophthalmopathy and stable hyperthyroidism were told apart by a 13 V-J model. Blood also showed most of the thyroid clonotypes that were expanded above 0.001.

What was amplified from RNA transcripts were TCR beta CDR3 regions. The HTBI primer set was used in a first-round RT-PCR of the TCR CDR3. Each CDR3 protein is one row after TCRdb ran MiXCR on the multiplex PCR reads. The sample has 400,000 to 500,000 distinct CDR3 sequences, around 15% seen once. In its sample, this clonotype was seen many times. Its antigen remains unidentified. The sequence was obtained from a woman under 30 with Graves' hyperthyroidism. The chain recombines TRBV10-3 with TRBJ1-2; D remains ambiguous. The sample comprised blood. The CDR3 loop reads CAIGTGGGYGYTF. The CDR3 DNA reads TGTGCCATAGGAACGGGTGGAGGCTATGGCTACACCTTC.